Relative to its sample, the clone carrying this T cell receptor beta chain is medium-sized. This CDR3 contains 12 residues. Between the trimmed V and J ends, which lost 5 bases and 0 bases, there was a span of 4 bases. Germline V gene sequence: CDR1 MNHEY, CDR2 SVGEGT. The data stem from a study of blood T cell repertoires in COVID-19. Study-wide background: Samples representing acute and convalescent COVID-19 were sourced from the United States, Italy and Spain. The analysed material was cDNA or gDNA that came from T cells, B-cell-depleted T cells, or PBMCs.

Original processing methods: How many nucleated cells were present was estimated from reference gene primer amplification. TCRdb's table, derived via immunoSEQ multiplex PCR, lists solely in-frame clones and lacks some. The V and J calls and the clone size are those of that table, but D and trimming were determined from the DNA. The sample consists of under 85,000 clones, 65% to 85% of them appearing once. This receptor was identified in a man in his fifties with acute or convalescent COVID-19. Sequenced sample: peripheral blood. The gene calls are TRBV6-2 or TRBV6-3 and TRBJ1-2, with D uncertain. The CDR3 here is CASSAANYGYTF. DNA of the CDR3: TGTGCCAGCAGTGCAGCTAACTATGGCTACACCTTC.